These 28 T cell receptor beta chains originate from one sample sequenced in a study of blood T cell repertoires in COVID-19. Here immunoSEQ multiplex PCR was the method, and the copy in TCRdb shows in-frame clones only, minus some. The sample consists of approximately 160,000 clones, approximately 82% of them appearing once. Sample: PBMCs or T cells enriched from blood (not recorded which). The receptors were gathered from a woman between 50 and 59 years old in a cohort exposed to, infected with or recovered from COVID-19 (not recorded which).

The rearrangement joins TRBV28 to TRBJ2-3, with a weak D call TRBD1 (7 bases). The CDR3 runs 12 residues. Germline CDR1 reads MDHEN; CDR2 reads SYDVKM. The germline V and J ends were trimmed by 5 bases and 8 bases, with 11 bases remaining between them. As DNA, the CDR3 is TGTGCCAGCAGTAGCCAGGGGGGTACGCAGTATTTT. Translating gives CASSSQGGTQYF.

The rearrangement joins TRBV10-3 to TRBJ2-7; 7 nucleotides align to TRBD1. Germline CDR1 and CDR2: ENHRY and SYGVKD. The CDR3 sequence is 15 residues long. Germline trimming cut 3 bases from V and 8 bases from J; bases unmatched to any gene: 13. The CDR3 reads CAISDPQGQIGKQYF. The CDR3 DNA is TGTGCCATCAGTGACCCACAGGGGCAAATCGGTAAGCAGTACTTC.

The rearrangement joins TRBV6-5 to TRBJ2-7; 12 nucleotides align to TRBD2. CDR3 length: 14 residues. V lost 6 bases, J lost 4 bases, and 4 bases stayed unmatched. CDR1 is MNHEY and CDR2 is SVGAGI in the germline V gene. In DNA, the CDR3 is TGTGCCAGCAGGACTAGCGGGAGAGGGTACGAGCAGTACTTC. Translation gives CASRTSGRGYEQYF.

The J gene is TRBJ2-1, the V gene TRBV11-2, with TRBD2 identical over 15 bases. In germline, CDR1 is SGHAT, CDR2 FQNNGV. Trimming took 1 base from V and 7 from J; bases not matched to a gene: 8. The CDR3 covers 18 residues. The CDR3 DNA sequence: TGTGCCAGCAGCTTAGGACCGGGACTAGCGGGAGGACGGAATGAGCAGTTCTTC. This codes for CASSLGPGLAGGRNEQFF.

The rearrangement links TRBV5-4 to TRBJ2-3; 11 bases map to TRBD2. The CDR3 loop spans 16 amino acids. V lost 2 bases to trimming and J lost 3 bases; unmatched junction nucleotides: 5. Germline CDR1 is SGHNT and CDR2 is YYREEE (reference sequence). CDR3 amino acids: CASSFRLAGSTDTQYF. The CDR3 DNA sequence: TGTGCCAGCAGCTTTAGACTAGCGGGGAGTACAGATACGCAGTATTTT.

This chain links TRBV7-2 with TRBJ1-1; TRBD1 might be the D (6 bases). The V end lost 4 bases, the J end lost 1 base, and 16 bases lay between the germline ends. Germline CDR1 reads SGHTA; CDR2 reads FQGNSA. This CDR3 region has 16 residues. Here the CDR3 reads CASSSFRDTRNTEAFF. DNA for the CDR3: TGTGCCAGCAGCTCGTTCCGGGACACCCGGAACACTGAAGCTTTCTTT.

The rearrangement uses TRBV5-6 and TRBJ1-2, with a tentative D call TRBD1 (5 bases). Trimming stripped 4 bases from V and 0 bases from J, with 16 bases between. CDR1 is SGHDT, CDR2 YYEEEE, per germline. This CDR3 has 16 residues. In nucleotides, the CDR3 is TGTGCCAGCAGCCCAGGGTGGGCGGACCCTAACTATGGCTACACCTTC. Protein sequence: CASSPGWADPNYGYTF.

The J gene is TRBJ2-1, the V gene TRBV29-1, with D perhaps matching TRBD1 (6 bases). The CDR3 extends over 14 amino acids. Looked up from germline, CDR1 is SQVTM and CDR2 is ANQGSEA. V was cut by 4 bases and J by 6 bases, with 16 bases left in between. The CDR3 region has the DNA TGCAGCGTTGCTTTTCTCAGCAGGGGCAATGAGCAGTTCTTC. It codes for CSVAFLSRGNEQFF.

In this sample, this clone turned up once. CDR3 sequence: CASSLGTSGGVSYEQYF. The CDR3 nucleotides are TGCGCCAGCAGCCTTGGGACTAGCGGGGGGGTCTCCTACGAGCAGTACTTC. This chain uses TRBV5-1 with TRBJ2-7; 16 bases map to TRBD2. The germline gives CDR1 SGHRS, CDR2 YFSETQ. V shed 4 bases and J 0 bases; nucleotides not matched to a gene: 4. This CDR3 region has 17 residues.

The rearrangement links TRBV18 to TRBJ1-2, with D perhaps TRBD1 (6 bases). Per the germline V gene, CDR1 is KGHSH and CDR2 is LQKENI. The CDR3 extends over 14 amino acids. Trimming stripped 3 bases from V and 4 bases from J, with 12 bases between. CDR3 nucleotides: TGTGCCAGCTCACCGGAGATACAGGGCTATGGCTACACCTTC. It yields the protein CASSPEIQGYGYTF.

This clone occurred a few times. This chain uses TRBV5-4 with TRBJ2-1, with 9 positions matching TRBD2. V lost 6 bases to trimming and J lost 1 base; unmatched junction nucleotides: 5. Germline CDR1 is SGHNT and CDR2 is YYREEE (reference sequence). There are 15 residues in the CDR3. The CDR3 region is CASIRGGGSYNEQFF. The CDR3 region has the DNA TGTGCCAGCATACGCGGGGGGGGGTCCTACAATGAGCAGTTCTTC.

The rearrangement links TRBV7-2 to TRBJ2-1; no clear D gene. V was cut by 5 bases and J by 6 bases, with 11 bases left in between. The germline V gene has CDR1 SGHTA and CDR2 FQGNSA. There are 13 residues in the CDR3. CDR3 amino acids: CASSGAPINEQFF. The CDR3 DNA reads TGTGCCAGCAGCGGAGCGCCAATCAATGAGCAGTTCTTC.

This chain uses TRBV14 with TRBJ2-5, with 7 bases that match TRBD1. The CDR3 spans 16 residues. V shed 1 base and J 4 bases; nucleotides not matched to a gene: 9. The germline CDR1 and CDR2 sequences are SGHDN and FVKESK. The CDR3 protein is CASSQGGQPSAETQYF. The DNA of the CDR3 is TGTGCCAGCAGCCAAGGGGGACAGCCGTCGGCAGAGACCCAGTACTTC.

The V and J genes are TRBV19 and TRBJ2-2; D is perhaps TRBD1 (6 bases). Germline CDR1 and CDR2: LNHDA and SQIVND (reference sequence). Trimming removed 7 bases at V and 6 bases at J, with 21 bases between. The CDR3 consists of 16 residues. The CDR3 here is CASTKLAGVASGELFF. CDR3 bases: TGTGCCAGTACCAAGCTGGCAGGGGTAGCGTCCGGGGAGCTGTTTTTT.

The chain employs TRBV20-1 and TRBJ1-4; no clear D gene. The CDR3 totals 12 residues. CDR1 is DFQATT and CDR2 is SNEGSKA in the germline V gene (reference sequence). V lost 3 bases to trimming and J lost 4 bases, with 6 bases between them. CDR3 sequence reads: CSASRFNEKLFF. The DNA for the CDR3 is TGCAGTGCTAGTCGGTTTAATGAAAAACTGTTTTTT.

The chain employs TRBV7-2 and TRBJ2-3; D perhaps matches TRBD2 (5 bases). The CDR3 contains 16 residues. Trimming removed 5 bases from V and 5 bases from J, with 20 bases in between. Germline assignment: CDR1 SGHTA and CDR2 FQGNSA. The CDR3 here is CASSPAPGVLVDTQYF. The CDR3 nucleotides are TGTGCCAGCAGCCCGGCACCCGGGGTATTGGTAGATACGCAGTATTTT.

V usage is TRBV7-9 and J usage is TRBJ1-4; 9 bases line up with TRBD1. The trim removed 4 bases at V and 8 bases at J, leaving 8 bases unmatched. The CDR3 has 15 amino acids. Germline-derived CDR1 and CDR2 are SEHNR and FQNEAQ (reference sequence). CDR3 sequence (DNA): TGTGCCAGCAGCTCCAACCGGGACAGGGACGAAAAACTGTTTTTT. The encoded protein is CASSSNRDRDEKLFF.

The rearrangement uses TRBV29-1 and TRBJ2-2; TRBD2 is a possible D gene (6 bases). From germline, CDR1 is SQVTM and CDR2 ANQGSEA. V was pared by 3 bases and J by 0 bases, with 8 bases between. The length of the CDR3 is 14 residues. The CDR3 DNA reads TGCAGCGTTGACACGGGGGCGAACACCGGGGAGCTGTTTTTT. This sequence encodes CSVDTGANTGELFF.

The table lists this clone with a count of one. This sequence joins TRBV4-1 and TRBJ1-2; TRBD1 aligns across 7 bases. V gave up 3 bases and J gave up 7 bases; unmatched junction bases: 14. Per germline, CDR1 MGHRA and CDR2 YSYEKL. CDR3 length: 16 residues. The DNA for the CDR3 is TGCGCCAGCAGCCACCCCCTTTTGGGGACAGAGAGTGGCTACACCTTC. Residues: CASSHPLLGTESGYTF.

The chain recombines TRBV5-6 with TRBJ1-1, with 9 nucleotides matching TRBD1. This CDR3 is 15 amino acids long. Germline V lookup: CDR1 SGHDT, CDR2 YYEEEE. V trimming: 4 bases; J trimming: 1 base; junction bases outside the gene matches: 5. Here the CDR3 reads CASSLHRGPNTEAFF. The CDR3 DNA follows: TGTGCCAGCAGCCTCCACAGGGGGCCGAACACTGAAGCTTTCTTT. The full variable domain, its missing parts supplied by reference TRBV5-6 and TRBJ1-1, is DAGVTQSPTHLIKTRGQQVTLRCSPKSGHDTVSWYQQALGQGPQFIFQYYEEEERQRGNFPDRFSGHQFPNYSSELNVNALLLGDSALYLCASSLHRGPNTEAFFGQGTRLTVV.

The gene calls are TRBV7-9 and TRBJ2-7, with no clear D. This CDR3 has 13 amino acids. Germline-derived CDR1 and CDR2 are SEHNR and FQNEAQ (reference sequence). Trimming shortened V by 5 bases and J by 1 base, and 9 bases separated the two germline ends. The CDR3 DNA is TGTGCCAGCAGCCAAGAGGCATCCTACGAGCAGTACTTC. Translation gives CASSQEASYEQYF.

The rearrangement uses TRBV5-1 and TRBJ1-2; maybe TRBD1 (5 bases). Germline CDR1 reads SGHRS; CDR2 reads YFSETQ. Trimming shortened V by 6 bases and J by 0 bases, and 15 bases separated the two germline ends. The CDR3 has 15 amino acids. The CDR3 sequence: CASTQEGSSNYGYTF. CDR3 nucleotide sequence: TGCGCCAGCACCCAGGAGGGGAGCTCTAACTATGGCTACACCTTC. The full variable domain, rest sourced from reference TRBV5-1 and TRBJ1-2, is KAGVTQTPRYLIKTRGQQVTLSCSPISGHRSVSWYQQTPGQGLQFLFEYFSETQRNKGNFPGRFSGRQFSNSRSEMNVSTLELGDSALYLCASTQEGSSNYGYTFGSGTRLTVV.

This clone was recorded at least ten times. CDR3 sequence reads: CASSQMVGLLPGTGASEAFF. The CDR3 coding sequence is TGCGCCAGCAGCCAAATGGTAGGGTTACTGCCCGGGACAGGGGCAAGTGAAGCTTTCTTT. The gene calls are TRBV4-1 and TRBJ1-1, with 10 bases matching TRBD1. The CDR3 is 20 amino acids. In germline, CDR1 is MGHRA, CDR2 YSYEKL. The J segment lost 7 bases and the V segment lost 2 bases, leaving 22 bases of the junction unmatched.

The V and J genes are TRBV20-1 and TRBJ1-5; tentative D call: TRBD1 (6 bases). V was clipped by 3 bases and J by 7 bases, with 16 bases between them. The CDR3 covers 14 residues. Germline CDR1 reads DFQATT; CDR2 reads SNEGSKA (reference sequence). CDR3 loop: CSASPPGAWQPQHF. In DNA form, the CDR3 reads TGCAGTGCTAGTCCCCCAGGGGCCTGGCAGCCCCAGCATTTT.

This clone was detected a few times. This chain uses TRBV7-6 with TRBJ1-6; 11 nucleotides line up with TRBD1. Germline values: CDR1 SGHVS, CDR2 FNYEAQ. CDR3 length: 18 amino acids. The V and J ends lost 5 bases and 10 bases, in that order; junction bases with no gene match: 16. CDR3 loop: CASSPAGDRGVEGSPLHF. CDR3 sequence (DNA): TGTGCCAGCAGCCCCGCCGGGGACAGGGGGGTTGAAGGCTCACCCCTCCACTTT.

This rearrangement joins TRBV19 to TRBJ1-1; 7 bases line up with TRBD1. Germline assignment: CDR1 LNHDA and CDR2 SQIVND (reference sequence). This CDR3 comprises 13 residues. V lost 7 bases and J lost 2; bases outside the gene matches: 4. CDR3 DNA: TGTGCCAGTAACCCAGGGGGTAACACTGAAGCTTTCTTT. It yields the protein CASNPGGNTEAFF.

CDR3 in amino acids: CASRRESSGVGNEQYF. In DNA, the CDR3 is TGTGCCAGTAGGAGAGAGTCCAGCGGGGTGGGTAACGAGCAGTACTTC. The gene calls are TRBV19 and TRBJ2-7, with 7 bases lining up with TRBD2. The CDR3 sequence is 16 residues long. CDR1 is LNHDA, CDR2 SQIVND, per germline (reference sequence). The V gene end was trimmed by 6 bases and the J gene end by 5 bases; junction bases not matched to a gene: 16. Full variable domain (rest looked up from reference TRBV19 and TRBJ2-7): DGGITQSPKYLFRKEGQNVTLSCEQNLNHDAMYWYRQDPGQGLRLIYYSQIVNDFQKGDIAEGYSVSREKKESFPLTVTSAQKNPTAFYLCASRRESSGVGNEQYFGPGTRLTVT.

The V and J genes are TRBV5-6 and TRBJ1-6, with a weak D call TRBD1 (5 bases). The CDR3 runs 15 residues. The germline V gene has CDR1 SGHDT and CDR2 YYEEEE. V was clipped by 0 bases and J by 9 bases, with 13 bases between them. The CDR3 sequence: CASSLDTGGTSPLHF. CDR3 coding DNA: TGTGCCAGCAGCTTGGACACTGGAGGGACTTCACCCCTCCACTTT.